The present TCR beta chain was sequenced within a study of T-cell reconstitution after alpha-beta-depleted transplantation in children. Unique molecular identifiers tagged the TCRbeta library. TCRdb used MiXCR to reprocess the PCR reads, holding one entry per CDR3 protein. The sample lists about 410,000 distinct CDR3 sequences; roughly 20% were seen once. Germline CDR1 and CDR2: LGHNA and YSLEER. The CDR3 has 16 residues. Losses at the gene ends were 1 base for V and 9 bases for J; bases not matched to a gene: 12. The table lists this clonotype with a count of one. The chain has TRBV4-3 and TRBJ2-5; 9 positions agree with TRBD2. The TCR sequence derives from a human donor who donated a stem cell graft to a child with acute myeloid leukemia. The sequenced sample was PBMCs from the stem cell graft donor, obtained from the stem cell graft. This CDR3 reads CASSQALGLAGVPQYF. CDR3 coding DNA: TGCGCCAGCAGCCAAGCGCTGGGACTAGCCGGCGTGCCCCAGTACTTC.